This TCR beta chain derives from a study of spatial heterogeneity in lung cancer. In the study overall: Mean representation of each unique TCR and UMI combination in the raw reads exceeded eight occurrences.

Time point specified: sample taken at primary tumor resection. TCRs were sequenced from unsorted whole RNA of tumor, nontumor lung or PBMC. TCRdb independently ran MiXCR on the 5' RACE reads; one entry per CDR3 protein. The sample yields about 1,500 distinct CDR3 sequences, about 7.8% seen once. The CDR3 runs to 12 residues. Per the germline V gene, CDR1 is LNHNV and CDR2 is YYDKDF (reference sequence). V was shortened by 0 bases and J by 9 bases, with 9 bases between the two germline ends. In its sample, this clonotype was seen many times. This chain links TRBV15 with TRBJ2-7; D not resolved. The TCR was taken from a female donor with early-stage non-small cell lung cancer. Sequences were derived from normal lung tissue next to the tumor, sampled at surgery. CDR3 sequence reads: CATSRDWNAQYF. The CDR3 DNA follows: TGTGCCACCAGCAGAGATTGGAACGCGCAGTACTTC. Filled out from reference TRBV15 and TRBJ2-7, the complete variable domain reads DAMVIQNPRYQVTQFGKPVTLSCSQTLNHNVMYWYQQKSSQAPKLLFHYYDKDFNNEADTPDNFQSRRPNTSFCFLDIRSPGLGDTAMYLCATSRDWNAQYFGPGTRLTVT.